The clone carrying this T cell receptor (beta chain) has a count of ten or more. This specimen belongs to a study of molecular identifiers for immune sequencing clone quantification. The germline gives CDR1 SGHDT, CDR2 YYEEEE. The CDR3 is 11 amino acids. Deletions cut 3 bases from V and 4 bases from J, with 5 bases between. TCRdb reprocessed the PCR reads with MiXCR, giving one entry per CDR3 protein. The sample consists of about 320,000 distinct CDR3 sequences, roughly 24% of them appearing once. Sorting defined naive CD8 T cells as CD8+CD4-CCR7+CD45RA+. The specimen was naive CD8+ T cells from blood, with Jurkat cell RNA spiked in. Subset given: FACS-sorted CD8+CD4-CCR7+CD45RA+ naive T cells. The clonotype comes from a human donor in good health. Some libraries in this study had Jurkat cell RNA spiked in. V is TRBV5-6 and J is TRBJ2-7; D remains ambiguous. CDR3 DNA sequence: TGTGCCAGCAGCTGGCAGTACGAGCAGTACTTC. It yields the protein CASSWQYEQYF.